These 8 T cell receptor beta chains were sequenced from one sample in a study of T cell responses to AZD1222 COVID-19 vaccine. The repertoire was sequenced with immunoSEQ multiplex PCR; TCRdb's copy has only in-frame clones and lacks some. The repertoire holds 140,000 to 150,000 clones, with approximately 91% as singletons. The source material was peripheral blood, sampled 28 days after the second AZD1222 dose. Receptor source: an adult who received the AZD1222 COVID-19 vaccine.

V and J are TRBV7-7 and TRBJ2-7, with unresolved D. CDR3 length equals 13 residues. Germline V lookup: CDR1 SSHAT, CDR2 FNYEAQ (reference sequence). Trimming stripped 1 base from V and 0 bases from J, with 4 bases between. The CDR3 is CASSLGHSYEQYF. The CDR3 DNA reads TGTGCCAGCAGCTTAGGGCACTCCTACGAGCAGTACTTC.

The chain's CDR3 is CASSPTGANTEAFF. As DNA, the CDR3 is TGTGCCAGCTCACCAACGGGGGCCAACACTGAAGCTTTCTTT. This chain connects TRBV18 to TRBJ1-1; D may be TRBD1 (6 bases). The CDR3 sequence is 14 residues long. V shed 2 bases and J shed 2 bases, with 9 bases lying between them. Germline V gene lookup returns CDR1 KGHSH and CDR2 LQKENI. Full variable domain (missing parts from reference TRBV18 and TRBJ1-1): NAGVMQNPRHLVRRRGQEARLRCSPMKGHSHVYWYRQLPEEGLKFMVYLQKENIIDESGMPKERFSAEFPKEGPSILRIQQVVRGDSAAYFCASSPTGANTEAFFGQGTRLTVV.

The V and J genes are TRBV19 and TRBJ1-5; 8 bases fit TRBD1. The CDR3 runs 14 residues. CDR1 is LNHDA, CDR2 SQIVND, per germline (reference sequence). The V and J ends lost 4 bases and 6 bases, in that order; junction bases with no gene match: 5. The CDR3 protein is CASSTDRVGQPQHF. The CDR3 DNA is TGTGCCAGTAGTACGGACAGGGTGGGTCAGCCCCAGCATTTT.

The chain links TRBV2 to TRBJ2-7, with D unclear. Trimming pared 5 bases from V and 3 bases from J, leaving 5 bases between. This CDR3 is built from 11 residues. Germline CDR1 SNHLY, CDR2 FYNNEI. CDR3 loop: CASSFSYEQYF. As DNA, the CDR3 is TGTGCCAGCAGTTTCAGCTACGAGCAGTACTTC.

The chain carries TRBV5-1 and TRBJ1-1, with D unresolved. Trimming left V 2 bases short and J 1 base short, with 6 bases between. The length of the CDR3 is 13 residues. Germline lookup yields CDR1 SGHRS and CDR2 YFSETQ. The CDR3 protein is CASSLARNTEAFF. CDR3 sequence (DNA): TGCGCCAGCAGCTTAGCGAGGAACACTGAAGCTTTCTTT.

The chain couples TRBV7-9 to TRBJ2-7, with 9 bases that match TRBD2. With 1 base clipped from V and 3 bases from J, the junction kept 4 bases outside the gene matches. Germline V CDR1 and CDR2: SEHNR, FQNEAQ (reference sequence). This CDR3 comprises 15 residues. The DNA of the CDR3 is TGTGCCAGCAGCTTAGAGGGACTAGCCTACTACGAGCAGTACTTC. It is translated as CASSLEGLAYYEQYF.

This clone has only one observation. The chain links TRBV10-2 to TRBJ2-5, with 16 bases that match TRBD2. The CDR3 is 17 residues long. Germline CDR1 reads WSHSY; CDR2 reads SAAADI. The V and J ends lost 6 bases and 5 bases, in that order; junction bases with no gene match: 9. The CDR3 loop reads CASSLGLAGGLEETQYF. DNA for the CDR3: TGCGCCAGCAGCCTGGGACTAGCGGGGGGGCTTGAGGAGACCCAGTACTTC.

The V and J genes are TRBV4-2 and TRBJ1-4; 7 nucleotides line up with TRBD1. This CDR3 comprises 21 residues. Trimming cost V 4 bases and J 0 bases; bases outside gene matches: 20. Germline loops: CDR1 LGHNA, CDR2 YNFKEQ. The CDR3 here is CASSPKFVPGAGGATNEKLFF. The CDR3 region has the DNA TGTGCCAGCAGCCCTAAGTTCGTCCCCGGGGCAGGGGGTGCAACTAATGAAAAACTGTTTTTT.